This T cell receptor beta chain was profiled in a study of T cell clones after liver transplantation. With respect to this clone: What it binds is unknown.

Trimming left V 2 bases short and J 2 bases short, with 25 bases between. The germline gives CDR1 MGHRA, CDR2 YSYEKL. The CDR3 consists of 19 residues. Study-level results: Donor-reactive sequences fell more than third party-reactive ones, suggesting partial deletion. Post-transplant time points were not standardized, so conclusions are preliminary.

Only in-frame clones appear in the TCRdb table, and some are missing; sequencing was by immunoSEQ multiplex PCR. Of more than 75,000 clones in the sample, nearly 85% were seen once. The chain uses TRBV4-1 and TRBJ2-7; TRBD2 might be the D (6 bases). This clonotype originated in a human patient who received a liver transplant. Some of the T cells may derive from the graft donor. The sample in question was CD4+ T cells from blood, obtained approximately 3.5 years after liver transplant. The CDR3, as DNA: TGCGCCAGCAGCCAACCTGATCGTTCCCTAGCGTCAATTCCCTACGAGCAGTACTTC. Its translation is CASSQPDRSLASIPYEQYF.